The present T cell receptor beta chain was sequenced within a study of graft-versus-host responses after intestinal transplantation. Study overall: Each of the recipients got a multivisceral, liver-intestinal, or isolated intestinal transplant. Induction with anti-thymocyte globulin, then tacrolimus and steroids for roughly 3 years, was given to all recipients.

The V gene's germline CDR1 is MNHEY and CDR2 SVGAGI. The CDR3 totals 14 residues. Trimming left V 0 bases short and J 1 base short, with 7 bases between. Study-level findings and limits: The presence of high graft-versus-host to host-versus-graft clonal ratios in allografts characterized patients with graft-donor T cell macrochimerism. Detection of GvH clones occurred in recipient marrow, and some had their first appearance in ileum or blood.

Concerning this clone itself: Its antigen remains unknown.

Measured with immunoSEQ multiplex PCR; TCRdb has only the in-frame clones, and not every one. The sample lists about 110,000 clones; around 93% were seen once. The sequence came from a human donor who received an intestinal transplant. The source was unstimulated CD8+ T cells sorted from spleen or lymph node cells, collected before intestinal transplant. This chain uses TRBV6-5 with TRBJ2-7, with unresolved D. The chain's CDR3 is CASSYSIGSYEQYF. The CDR3, as DNA: TGTGCCAGCAGTTACTCGATCGGGTCCTACGAGCAGTACTTC.